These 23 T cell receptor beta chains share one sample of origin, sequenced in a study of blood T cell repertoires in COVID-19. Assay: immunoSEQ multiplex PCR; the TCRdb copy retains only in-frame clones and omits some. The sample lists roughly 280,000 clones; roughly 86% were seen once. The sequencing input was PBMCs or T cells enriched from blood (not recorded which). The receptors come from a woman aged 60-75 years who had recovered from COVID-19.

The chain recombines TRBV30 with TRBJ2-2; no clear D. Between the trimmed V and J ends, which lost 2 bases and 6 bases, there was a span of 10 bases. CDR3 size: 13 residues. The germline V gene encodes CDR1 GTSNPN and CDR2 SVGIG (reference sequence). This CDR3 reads CAWSSNWSGELFF. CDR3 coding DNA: TGTGCCTGGAGTTCAAACTGGTCCGGGGAGCTGTTTTTT.

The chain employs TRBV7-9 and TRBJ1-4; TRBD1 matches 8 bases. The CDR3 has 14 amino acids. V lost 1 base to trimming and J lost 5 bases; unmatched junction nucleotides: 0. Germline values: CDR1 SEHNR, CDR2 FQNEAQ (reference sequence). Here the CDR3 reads CASSLGQGNEKLFF. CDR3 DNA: TGTGCCAGCAGCTTAGGACAGGGGAATGAAAAACTGTTTTTT.

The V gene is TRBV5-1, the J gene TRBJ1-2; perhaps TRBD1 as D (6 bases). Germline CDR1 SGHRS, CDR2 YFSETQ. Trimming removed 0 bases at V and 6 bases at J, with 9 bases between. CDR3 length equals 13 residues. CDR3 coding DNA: TGCGCCAGCAGCTTGGGATACAGGGATGGCTACACCTTC. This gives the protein CASSLGYRDGYTF.

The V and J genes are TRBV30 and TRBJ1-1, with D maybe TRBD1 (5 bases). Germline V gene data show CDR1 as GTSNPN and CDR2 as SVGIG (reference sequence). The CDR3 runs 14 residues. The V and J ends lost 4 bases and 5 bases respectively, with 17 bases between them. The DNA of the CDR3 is TGTGCCTGGATTCAGGGCTCTCTGGGGACTGAAGCTTTCTTT. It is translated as CAWIQGSLGTEAFF. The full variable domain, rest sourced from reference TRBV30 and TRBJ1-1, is SQTIHQWPATLVQPVGSPLSLECTVEGTSNPNLYWYRQAAGRGLQLLFYSVGIGQISSEVPQNLSASRPQDRQFILSSKKLLLSDSGFYLCAWIQGSLGTEAFFGQGTRLTVV.

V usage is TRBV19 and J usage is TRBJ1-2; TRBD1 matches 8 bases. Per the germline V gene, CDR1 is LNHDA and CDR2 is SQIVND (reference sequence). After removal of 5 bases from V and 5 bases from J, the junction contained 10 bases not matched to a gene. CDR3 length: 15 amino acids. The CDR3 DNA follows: TGTGCCAGTAGTTCCACAGGGGGTCTTGGGTATGGCTACACCTTC. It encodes CASSSTGGLGYGYTF. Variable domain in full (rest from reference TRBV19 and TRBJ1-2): DGGITQSPKYLFRKEGQNVTLSCEQNLNHDAMYWYRQDPGQGLRLIYYSQIVNDFQKGDIAEGYSVSREKKESFPLTVTSAQKNPTAFYLCASSSTGGLGYGYTFGSGTRLTVV.

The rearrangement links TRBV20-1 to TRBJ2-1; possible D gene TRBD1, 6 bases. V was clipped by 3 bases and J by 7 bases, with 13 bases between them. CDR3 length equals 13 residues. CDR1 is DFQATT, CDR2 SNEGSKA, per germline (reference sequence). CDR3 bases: TGCAGTGCTAGTCCGCAGGGGTTTAATGAGCAGTTCTTC. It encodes CSASPQGFNEQFF.

The CDR3 sequence is CASRRLSEAFF. CDR3 nucleotide sequence: TGTGCCAGCAGGCGACTGAGTGAAGCTTTCTTT. The rearrangement joins TRBV6-5 to TRBJ1-1; D gene uncertain. Looked up from germline, CDR1 is MNHEY and CDR2 is SVGAGI. This CDR3 is built from 11 residues. Trimming shortened V by 6 bases and J by 7 bases, and 9 bases separated the two germline ends.

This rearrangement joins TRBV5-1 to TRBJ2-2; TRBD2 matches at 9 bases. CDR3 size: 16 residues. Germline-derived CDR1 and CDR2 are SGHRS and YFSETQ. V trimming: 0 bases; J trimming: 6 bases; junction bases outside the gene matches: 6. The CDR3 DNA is TGCGCCAGCAGCTTGGATATTAGCGGGAGCCCCGGGGAGCTGTTTTTT. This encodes CASSLDISGSPGELFF.

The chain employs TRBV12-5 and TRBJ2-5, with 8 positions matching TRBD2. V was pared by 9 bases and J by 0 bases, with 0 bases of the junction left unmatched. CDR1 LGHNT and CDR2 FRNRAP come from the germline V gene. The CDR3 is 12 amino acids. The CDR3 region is CASGRDQETQYF. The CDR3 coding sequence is TGTGCTAGCGGGAGGGACCAAGAGACCCAGTACTTC.

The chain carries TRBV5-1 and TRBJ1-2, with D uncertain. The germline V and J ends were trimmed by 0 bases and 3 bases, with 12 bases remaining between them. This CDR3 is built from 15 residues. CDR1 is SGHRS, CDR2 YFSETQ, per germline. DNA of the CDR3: TGCGCCAGCAGCTTGGCCGCGCGAGGGTACTATGGCTACACCTTC. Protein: CASSLAARGYYGYTF. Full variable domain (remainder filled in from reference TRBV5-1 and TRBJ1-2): KAGVTQTPRYLIKTRGQQVTLSCSPISGHRSVSWYQQTPGQGLQFLFEYFSETQRNKGNFPGRFSGRQFSNSRSEMNVSTLELGDSALYLCASSLAARGYYGYTFGSGTRLTVV.

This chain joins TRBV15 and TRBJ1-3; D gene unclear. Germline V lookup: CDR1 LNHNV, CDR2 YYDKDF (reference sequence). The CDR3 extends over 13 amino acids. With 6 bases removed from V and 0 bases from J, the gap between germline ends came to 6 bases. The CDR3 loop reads CATSLFSGNTIYF. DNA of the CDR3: TGTGCCACCAGTTTATTCTCTGGAAACACCATATATTTT.

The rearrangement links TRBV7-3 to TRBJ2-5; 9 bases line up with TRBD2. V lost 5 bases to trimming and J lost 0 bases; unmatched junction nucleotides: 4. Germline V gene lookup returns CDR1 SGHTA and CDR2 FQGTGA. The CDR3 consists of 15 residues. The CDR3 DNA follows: TGTGCCAGCAGCCTTAGCGGGGGATACCAAGAGACCCAGTACTTC. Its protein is CASSLSGGYQETQYF.

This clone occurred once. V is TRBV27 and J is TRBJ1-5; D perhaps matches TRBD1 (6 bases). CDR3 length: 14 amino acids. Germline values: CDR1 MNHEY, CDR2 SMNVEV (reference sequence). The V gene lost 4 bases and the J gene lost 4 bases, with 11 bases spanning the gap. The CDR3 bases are TGTGCCAGCAGTTATGGGGGGGCGAATCAGCCCCAGCATTTT. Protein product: CASSYGGANQPQHF.

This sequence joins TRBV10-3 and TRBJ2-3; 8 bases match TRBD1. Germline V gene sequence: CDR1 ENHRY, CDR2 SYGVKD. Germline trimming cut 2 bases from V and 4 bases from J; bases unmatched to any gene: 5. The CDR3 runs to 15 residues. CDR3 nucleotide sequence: TGTGCCATCAGTGAGAGGGGACAGGTTTCAGATACGCAGTATTTT. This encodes CAISERGQVSDTQYF.

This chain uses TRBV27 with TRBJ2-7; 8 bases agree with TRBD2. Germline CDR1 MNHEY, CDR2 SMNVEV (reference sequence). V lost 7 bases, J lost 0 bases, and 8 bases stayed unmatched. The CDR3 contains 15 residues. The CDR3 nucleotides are TGTGCCAGCATCAGGACCGCGGGGGGCTCCTACGAGCAGTACTTC. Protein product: CASIRTAGGSYEQYF.

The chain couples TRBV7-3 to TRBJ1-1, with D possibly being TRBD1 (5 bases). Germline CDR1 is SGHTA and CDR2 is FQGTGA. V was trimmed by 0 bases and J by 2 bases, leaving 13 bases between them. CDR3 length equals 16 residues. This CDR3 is CASSLTGAGGNTEAFF. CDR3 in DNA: TGTGCCAGCAGCTTAACGGGCGCCGGGGGAAACACTGAAGCTTTCTTT.

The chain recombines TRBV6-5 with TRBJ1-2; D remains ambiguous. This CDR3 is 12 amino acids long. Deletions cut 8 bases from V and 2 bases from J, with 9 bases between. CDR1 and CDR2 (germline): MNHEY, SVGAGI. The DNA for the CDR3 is TGTGCCAGCTTGGCACGAAACTATGGCTACACCTTC. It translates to CASLARNYGYTF.

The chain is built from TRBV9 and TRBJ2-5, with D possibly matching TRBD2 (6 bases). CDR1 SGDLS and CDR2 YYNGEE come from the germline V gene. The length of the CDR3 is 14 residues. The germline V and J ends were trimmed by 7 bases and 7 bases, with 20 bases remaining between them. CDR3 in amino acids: CASGGTSRSGTQYF. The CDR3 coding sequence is TGTGCCAGCGGGGGGACGAGCCGTTCTGGGACCCAGTACTTC.

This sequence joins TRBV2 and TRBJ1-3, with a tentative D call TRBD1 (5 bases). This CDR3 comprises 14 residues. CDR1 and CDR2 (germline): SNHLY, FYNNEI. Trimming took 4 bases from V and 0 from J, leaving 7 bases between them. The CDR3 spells CASSAGFSGNTIYF. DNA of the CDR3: TGTGCCAGCAGTGCAGGGTTCTCTGGAAACACCATATATTTT. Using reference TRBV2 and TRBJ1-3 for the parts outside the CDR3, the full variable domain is EPEVTQTPSHQVTQMGQEVILRCVPISNHLYFYWYRQILGQKVEFLVSFYNNEISEKSEIFDDQFSVERPDGSNFTLKIRSTKLEDSAMYFCASSAGFSGNTIYFGEGSWLTVV.

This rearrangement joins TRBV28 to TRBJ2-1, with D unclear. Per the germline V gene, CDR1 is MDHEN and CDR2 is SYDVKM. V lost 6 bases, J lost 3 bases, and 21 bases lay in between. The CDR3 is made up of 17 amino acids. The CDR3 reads CASSPPVATLYYNEQFF. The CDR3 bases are TGTGCCAGCAGCCCACCGGTAGCTACTTTATACTACAATGAGCAGTTCTTC.

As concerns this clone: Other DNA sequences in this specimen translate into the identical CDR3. CDR3 residues: CASSSGGVGTEAFF. The CDR3 DNA reads as TGCGCCAGCAGCTCCGGAGGGGTGGGCACTGAAGCTTTCTTT. The chain couples TRBV5-1 to TRBJ1-1; possibly TRBD1 for D (5 bases). V was cut by 3 bases and J by 4 bases, with 13 bases left in between. Germline assignment: CDR1 SGHRS and CDR2 YFSETQ. The CDR3 length is 14 residues. Full variable domain (missing parts from reference TRBV5-1 and TRBJ1-1): KAGVTQTPRYLIKTRGQQVTLSCSPISGHRSVSWYQQTPGQGLQFLFEYFSETQRNKGNFPGRFSGRQFSNSRSEMNVSTLELGDSALYLCASSSGGVGTEAFFGQGTRLTVV.

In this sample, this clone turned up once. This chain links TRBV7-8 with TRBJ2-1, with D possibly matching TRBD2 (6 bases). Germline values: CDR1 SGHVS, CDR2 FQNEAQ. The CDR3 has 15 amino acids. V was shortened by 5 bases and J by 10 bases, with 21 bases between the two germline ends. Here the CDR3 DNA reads TGTGCCAGCAGCCCCGGGGAATACGGGAGAGGGGAGCAGTTCTTC. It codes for CASSPGEYGRGEQFF.

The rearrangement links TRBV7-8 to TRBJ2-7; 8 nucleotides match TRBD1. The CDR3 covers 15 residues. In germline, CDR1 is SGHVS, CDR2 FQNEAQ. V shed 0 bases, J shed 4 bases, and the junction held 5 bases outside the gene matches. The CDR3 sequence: CASSLAPGGAYEQYF. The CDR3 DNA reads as TGTGCCAGCAGCTTAGCGCCAGGGGGCGCGTACGAGCAGTACTTC.